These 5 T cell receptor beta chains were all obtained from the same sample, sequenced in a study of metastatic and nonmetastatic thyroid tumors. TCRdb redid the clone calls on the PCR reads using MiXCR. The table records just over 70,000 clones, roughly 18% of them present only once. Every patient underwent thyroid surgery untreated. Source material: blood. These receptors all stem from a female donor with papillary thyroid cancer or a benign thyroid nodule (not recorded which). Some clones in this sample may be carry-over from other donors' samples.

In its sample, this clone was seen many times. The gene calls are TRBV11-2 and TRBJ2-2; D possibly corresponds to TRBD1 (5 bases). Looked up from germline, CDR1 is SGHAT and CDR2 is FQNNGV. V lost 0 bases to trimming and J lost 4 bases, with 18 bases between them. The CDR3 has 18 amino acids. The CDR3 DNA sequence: TGTGCCAGCAGCTTAGATAGACTGGCAAAGGGGATCACCGGGGAGCTGTTTTTT. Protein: CASSLDRLAKGITGELFF.

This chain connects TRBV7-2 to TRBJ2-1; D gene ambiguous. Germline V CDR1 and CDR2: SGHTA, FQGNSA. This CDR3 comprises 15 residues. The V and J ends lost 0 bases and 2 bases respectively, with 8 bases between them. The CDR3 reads CASSLAGPTYNEQFF. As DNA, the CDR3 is TGTGCCAGCAGCTTAGCCGGGCCCACCTACAATGAGCAGTTCTTC.

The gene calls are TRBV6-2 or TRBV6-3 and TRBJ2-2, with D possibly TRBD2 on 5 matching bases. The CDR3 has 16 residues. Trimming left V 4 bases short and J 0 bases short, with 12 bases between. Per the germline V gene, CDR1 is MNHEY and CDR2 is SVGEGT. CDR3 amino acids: CASSFLGLTNTGELFF. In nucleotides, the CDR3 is TGTGCCAGCAGTTTTCTCGGACTGACGAACACCGGGGAGCTGTTTTTT.

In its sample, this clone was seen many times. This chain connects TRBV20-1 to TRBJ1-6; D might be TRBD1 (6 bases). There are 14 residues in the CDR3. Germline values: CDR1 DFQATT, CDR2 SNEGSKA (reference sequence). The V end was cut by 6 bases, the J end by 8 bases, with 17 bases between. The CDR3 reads CSALTGPRDSPLHF. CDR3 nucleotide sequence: TGCAGTGCCCTAACAGGGCCTCGGGATTCACCCCTCCACTTT.

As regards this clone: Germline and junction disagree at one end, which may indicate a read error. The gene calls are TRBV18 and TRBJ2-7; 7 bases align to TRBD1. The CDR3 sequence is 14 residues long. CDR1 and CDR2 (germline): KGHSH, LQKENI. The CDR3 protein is CAISPQGDSYEQYF. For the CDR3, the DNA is TGTGCCATCTCACCGCAAGGGGACAGCTACGAGCAGTACTTC.